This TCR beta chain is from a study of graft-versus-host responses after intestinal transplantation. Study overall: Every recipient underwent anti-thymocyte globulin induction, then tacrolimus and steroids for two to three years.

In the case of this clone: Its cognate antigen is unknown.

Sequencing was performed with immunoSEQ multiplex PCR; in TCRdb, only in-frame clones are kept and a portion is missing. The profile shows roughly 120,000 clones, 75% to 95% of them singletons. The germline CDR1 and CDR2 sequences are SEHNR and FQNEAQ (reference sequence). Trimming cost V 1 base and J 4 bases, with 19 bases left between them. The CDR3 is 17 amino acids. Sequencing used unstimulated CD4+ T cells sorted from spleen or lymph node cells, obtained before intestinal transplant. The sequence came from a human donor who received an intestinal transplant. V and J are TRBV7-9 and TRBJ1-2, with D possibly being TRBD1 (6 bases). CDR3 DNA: TGTGCCAGCAGCTTAGGGGGAATGACAGGCCGGGGCTATGGCTACACCTTC. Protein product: CASSLGGMTGRGYGYTF.